This T cell receptor beta chain is from a study of blood T cell repertoires in COVID-19. Study-level information: Both acute and convalescent COVID-19 samples were obtained from the United States, Italy and Spain. Sample material is recorded as cDNA or gDNA derived from T cells, B-cell-depleted T cells, or PBMCs.

With V trimmed by 0 bases and J by 7 bases, 6 bases remained unmatched. The CDR3 loop spans 16 amino acids. The V gene's germline CDR1 is SGHDT and CDR2 YYEEEE. In the original processing: Amplification from reference gene primers served as the basis for estimated nucleated cell counts. The assay was immunoSEQ multiplex PCR, and TCRdb's table has in-frame clones only and misses some. V and J calls and clone size are those listed in that table; D and trimming were worked out from the DNA. Of hundreds of thousands of clones detected, about nine tenths appear once; the ten largest clones hold around 0.72%.

The clonotype originates from a man aged 35 to 55 with acute or convalescent COVID-19. The chain uses TRBV5-6 and TRBJ2-2; TRBD2 agrees at 10 bases. Sequencing was performed on peripheral blood. The CDR3 coding sequence is TGTGCCAGCAGCTTGGTCCTAGCGGGAGTGGGCGGGGAGCTGTTTTTT. Protein: CASSLVLAGVGGELFF.